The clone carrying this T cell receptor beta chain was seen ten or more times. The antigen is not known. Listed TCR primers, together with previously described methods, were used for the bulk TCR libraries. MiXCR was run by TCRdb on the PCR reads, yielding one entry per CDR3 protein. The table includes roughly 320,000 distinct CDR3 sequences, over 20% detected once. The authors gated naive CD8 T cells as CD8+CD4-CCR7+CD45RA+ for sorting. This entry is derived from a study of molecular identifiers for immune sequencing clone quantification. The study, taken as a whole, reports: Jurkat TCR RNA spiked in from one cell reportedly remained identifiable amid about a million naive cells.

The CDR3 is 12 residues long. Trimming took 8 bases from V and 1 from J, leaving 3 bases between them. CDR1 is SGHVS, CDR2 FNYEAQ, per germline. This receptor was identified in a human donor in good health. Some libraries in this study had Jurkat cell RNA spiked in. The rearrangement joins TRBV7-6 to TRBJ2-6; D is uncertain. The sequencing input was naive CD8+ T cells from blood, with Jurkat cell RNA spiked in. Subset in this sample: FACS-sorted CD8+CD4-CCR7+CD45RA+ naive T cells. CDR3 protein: CASVSGANVLTF. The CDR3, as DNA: TGTGCCAGCGTATCTGGGGCCAACGTCCTGACTTTC. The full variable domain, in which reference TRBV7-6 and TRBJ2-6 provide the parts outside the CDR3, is GAGVSQSPRYKVTKRGQDVALRCDPISGHVSLYWYRQALGQGPEFLTYFNYEAQQDKSGLPNDRFSAERPEGSISTLTIQRTEQRDSAMYRCASVSGANVLTFGAGSRLTVL.